The subject of this entry is one TCR beta chain. Its antigen is not identified. The data were obtained in a study of cytomegalovirus exposure and HLA in healthy donors. Findings and caveats of the study: TCR beta chain V- and J-gene trimming was linked, in a later analysis, to a missense variant in DCLRE1C. As a later analysis revealed, the rate of TCR association differed by HLA locus, with DRB1 most and HLA-C fewest. Cytomegalovirus-associated TCR beta chains were listed, numbering approximately 150. It was reported that TCR beta sequences correctly inferred the HLA-A and HLA-B alleles for most subjects.

The PCR employed 60 Vbeta primers together with 13 Jbeta primers. The assay was immunoSEQ multiplex PCR, and TCRdb's table has in-frame clones only and misses some. Of roughly 70,000 clones detected, more than 75% appear once; the ten largest clones hold 1.5% to 2%. V was cut by 0 bases and J by 3 bases, with 6 bases left in between. The CDR3 is made up of 14 amino acids. Per germline, CDR1 SGHRS and CDR2 YFSETQ. The source material was PBMCs. The chain links TRBV5-1 to TRBJ2-2; the D is unclear. This TCR was recovered from a young man in good health and CMV-seronegative. CDR3 sequence (DNA): TGCGCCAGCAGCTTGGATGCGGACACCGGGGAGCTGTTTTTT. It specifies CASSLDADTGELFF.